This T cell receptor beta chain was profiled in a study of the immune and genomic landscape of osteosarcoma. Findings and limits, study-wide: A few cases had a single hyperexpanded clone dominating the repertoire, all with fewer than 100 T-cell clonotypes. Limited clonal expansion was suggested by productive clonality averaging roughly 0.1, maximum roughly 0.33. Clonality was higher in immune-hot C3 than cold C1, yet still low.

Here immunoSEQ multiplex PCR was the method, and the copy in TCRdb shows in-frame clones only, minus some. Among about 420 clones listed, roughly 84% were seen once. The CDR3 is 15 residues long. V lost 2 bases and J 0 bases, leaving 11 bases between the germline ends. Germline assignment: CDR1 ENHRY and CDR2 SYGVKD. This clone was observed a handful of times. Its antigen remains unidentified. The V and J genes are TRBV10-3 and TRBJ2-7, with D uncertain. This TCR was sampled from a girl aged 5 to 17 with osteosarcoma. The sequencing sample was made of tumor tissue from a local recurrence in the femur. The CDR3 sequence: CAISEGVSVSYEQYF. The CDR3 DNA follows: TGTGCCATCAGTGAGGGTGTCAGCGTCTCCTACGAGCAGTACTTC.